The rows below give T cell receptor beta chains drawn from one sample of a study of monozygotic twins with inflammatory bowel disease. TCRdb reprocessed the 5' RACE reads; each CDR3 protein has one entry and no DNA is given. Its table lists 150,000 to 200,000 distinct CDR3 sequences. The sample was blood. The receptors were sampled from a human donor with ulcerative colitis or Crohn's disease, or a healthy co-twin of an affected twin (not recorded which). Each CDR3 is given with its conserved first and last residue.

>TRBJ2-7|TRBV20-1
CSARDKTEPSGYEQYF
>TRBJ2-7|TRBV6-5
CASSYAPAGVYPSREQYF
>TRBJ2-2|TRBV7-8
CASTQKPQVVAGGSNTGELFF
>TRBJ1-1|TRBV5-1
CASSLAGIGNTEAFF
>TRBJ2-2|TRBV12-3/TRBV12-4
CASSRRDRPSNTGELFF
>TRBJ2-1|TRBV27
CASRTWTSGTYNEQFF
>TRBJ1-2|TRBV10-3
CAIKGPGRQDGYTF
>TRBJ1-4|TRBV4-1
CASSQDGGGNEKLFF
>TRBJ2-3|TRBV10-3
CAIKPSGGTDTQYF
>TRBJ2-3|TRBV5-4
CASSLSQTDTQYF
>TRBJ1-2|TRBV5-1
CASSLDGTNYGYTF
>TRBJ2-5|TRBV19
CASATRDRQETQYF
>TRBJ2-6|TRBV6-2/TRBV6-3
CASGETWGANVLTF
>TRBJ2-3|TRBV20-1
CSARDRGGSSTDTQYF
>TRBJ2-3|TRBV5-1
CASSYPSPDTQYF
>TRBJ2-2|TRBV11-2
CGSSLVLRNTGELFF
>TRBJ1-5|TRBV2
CASNSWSNQPQHF
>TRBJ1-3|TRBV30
CAWGKSSGNTIYF
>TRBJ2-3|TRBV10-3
CAILSSTDTQYF
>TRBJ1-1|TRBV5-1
CASSPGTGVYTEAFF
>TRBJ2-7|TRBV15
CATSREREPHYEQYF
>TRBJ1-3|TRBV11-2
CASSLAGSNSGNTIYF
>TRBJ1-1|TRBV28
CASEDSNTEAFF
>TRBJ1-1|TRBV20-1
CSAMDLLNTEAFF
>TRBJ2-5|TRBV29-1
CSDPRGVVITQYF
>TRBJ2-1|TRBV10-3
CAIKGGGAYNEQFF
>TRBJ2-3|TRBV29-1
CSVDPGGPDTQYF
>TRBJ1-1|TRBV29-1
CSVGQGITEAFF
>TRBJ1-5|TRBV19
CASRLGGQWQPQHF
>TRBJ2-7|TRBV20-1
CSASSDRTSYEQYF
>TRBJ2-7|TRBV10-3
CAISPRVAGGSSYEQYF
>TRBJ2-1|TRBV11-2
CASSPGLAGWDNEQFF
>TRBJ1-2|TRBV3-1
CASSQGGGYTF